The T cell receptor beta chain under discussion was sequenced for a study of CD8+CD57+ T cells in acquired aplastic anemia. Study-wide background: Sorted CD4+ and CD8+ cells gave an average of about 3 ug of DNA.

Genomic DNA, the template, was used for profiling of the TCR beta VDJ and CDR3. From the reads, TCRdb called clonotypes with MiXCR, one entry per CDR3 protein. The table shows 250,000 to 300,000 distinct CDR3 sequences, with 50% to 65% occurring only once. Worth noting for this clonotype: One end of the junction is discordant with germline, which a read error may explain.

The CDR3 is 14 amino acids. Germline V gene lookup returns CDR1 SGHVS and CDR2 FQNEAQ. Before being chosen for sequencing, patients had shown CD8+CD57+ cell expansion by flow cytometry. Material for sequencing was sorted CD4+, CD8+, or CD8+CD57+ T cells (not recorded which) from PBMCs. The TCR comes from a human donor with aplastic anemia. The rearrangement uses TRBV7-8 and TRBJ2-7; D not resolved. The CDR3 DNA is TGTGCCAGCAGCTTCGACCCTAACTCCCACGAGCAGTACTTC. Protein product: CASSFDPNSHEQYF.